This is a list of T cell receptor beta chains from one sample in a study of cytomegalovirus exposure and HLA in healthy donors. Repertoires were generated with immunoSEQ multiplex PCR, while TCRdb's copy carries only in-frame clones and drops some. This sample has roughly 120,000 clones; approximately 90% occur once, and the top ten carry roughly 6.3%. Source material: PBMCs. The receptors come from a woman aged 18-30 years in good health and CMV-seropositive. CDR3s leave out the opening cysteine and the closing phenylalanine or tryptophan. Each record gives: V gene, clone size, CDR3 length, CDR3 protein. Some rows mark clone size as missing; the rest say once, few, many or name a class of expanded clone.

V gene: TRBV18; clone size: .; CDR3 length: 11; CDR3 protein: ASSPPRQAEAF
V gene: TRBV10-1; clone size: .; CDR3 length: 15; CDR3 protein: ASNGGQGWPGTGELF
V gene: TRBV5-1; clone size: .; CDR3 length: 13; CDR3 protein: ASSFSDSPVETQY
V gene: TRBV7-9; clone size: .; CDR3 length: 13; CDR3 protein: ASSGLAFSTDTQY
V gene: TRBV18; clone size: .; CDR3 length: 16; CDR3 protein: ASSSTPGAGGSNQPQH
V gene: TRBV19; clone size: .; CDR3 length: 11; CDR3 protein: ASSSGGTYEQY
V gene: TRBV10-3; clone size: .; CDR3 length: 14; CDR3 protein: AISESGDRLRYEQY
V gene: TRBV5-1; clone size: .; CDR3 length: 13; CDR3 protein: ASSLLAGGQDEQY
V gene: TRBV14; clone size: .; CDR3 length: 14; CDR3 protein: ASSLARGGSYNEQF
V gene: TRBV18; clone size: .; CDR3 length: 10; CDR3 protein: ASSPRAETQY
V gene: TRBV28; clone size: .; CDR3 length: 14; CDR3 protein: ASRVGGTPGANVLT
V gene: TRBV15; clone size: .; CDR3 length: 12; CDR3 protein: ATSRAQGSYEQF
V gene: TRBV29-1; clone size: .; CDR3 length: 11; CDR3 protein: SVMDLAYNEQF
V gene: TRBV5-4; clone size: .; CDR3 length: 15; CDR3 protein: ASSPKTSGTPIYTQY
V gene: TRBV7-6; clone size: .; CDR3 length: 13; CDR3 protein: ASSLGASGSYEQY
V gene: TRBV2; clone size: once; CDR3 length: 10; CDR3 protein: ASSDRGNEQF
V gene: TRBV4-2; clone size: .; CDR3 length: 14; CDR3 protein: ASSQGFGQYNEKLF
V gene: TRBV19; clone size: .; CDR3 length: 11; CDR3 protein: ATSRSGAYEQY
V gene: TRBV5-4; clone size: .; CDR3 length: 13; CDR3 protein: ARSSGGGSLDEQF
V gene: TRBV4-1; clone size: .; CDR3 length: 11; CDR3 protein: ASSQVGGYEQY
V gene: TRBV5-1; clone size: .; CDR3 length: 15; CDR3 protein: ASSPVTSGGAGETQY
V gene: TRBV30; clone size: once; CDR3 length: 12; CDR3 protein: AWKNRVFPETQY
V gene: TRBV5-6; clone size: .; CDR3 length: 16; CDR3 protein: ASSLGAGMNLAYNEQF
V gene: TRBV27; clone size: .; CDR3 length: 12; CDR3 protein: ASRVQGMNTEAF
V gene: TRBV19; clone size: .; CDR3 length: 12; CDR3 protein: ASSRAGNNQPQH
V gene: TRBV5-1; clone size: .; CDR3 length: 12; CDR3 protein: ASSHQGRNTEAF
V gene: TRBV15; clone size: .; CDR3 length: 13; CDR3 protein: ATSRSGGAKNIQY
V gene: TRBV5-1; clone size: .; CDR3 length: 12; CDR3 protein: ASSRGQGQEGYT
V gene: TRBV5-4; clone size: .; CDR3 length: 15; CDR3 protein: ASSLVIGRGSNTEAF
V gene: TRBV6-5; clone size: .; CDR3 length: 13; CDR3 protein: ASSLASGSSYEQY
V gene: TRBV10-3; clone size: .; CDR3 length: 13; CDR3 protein: AISEWDSKQETQY
V gene: TRBV11-3; clone size: once; CDR3 length: 10; CDR3 protein: ASSVGQGDQH
V gene: TRBV2; clone size: few; CDR3 length: 9; CDR3 protein: ASSEQNEQY
V gene: TRBV7-2; clone size: .; CDR3 length: 12; CDR3 protein: ASSLVAGGNEQY
V gene: TRBV2; clone size: .; CDR3 length: 13; CDR3 protein: ATQRLVTSGNIQY
V gene: TRBV5-1; clone size: .; CDR3 length: 11; CDR3 protein: ASSLFQGSGYT
V gene: TRBV19; clone size: .; CDR3 length: 13; CDR3 protein: ASSMGQGIGSPLH
V gene: TRBV21-1; clone size: .; CDR3 length: 14; CDR3 protein: ASSKFESLRANVLT
V gene: TRBV19; clone size: .; CDR3 length: 14; CDR3 protein: ASSPSLGAKNTEAF
V gene: TRBV7-9; clone size: .; CDR3 length: 10; CDR3 protein: ASSPPNEKLF
V gene: TRBV5-6; clone size: .; CDR3 length: 13; CDR3 protein: ASSLVEDSNQPQH
V gene: TRBV15; clone size: .; CDR3 length: 13; CDR3 protein: ATSRAPLAGETQY
V gene: TRBV5-1; clone size: once; CDR3 length: 12; CDR3 protein: ASSLAQGGDGYT
V gene: TRBV11-3; clone size: .; CDR3 length: 11; CDR3 protein: ASSFPPLYTQY
V gene: TRBV28; clone size: .; CDR3 length: 10; CDR3 protein: ASSSSGEGQF
V gene: TRBV15; clone size: once; CDR3 length: 15; CDR3 protein: ATSRGAPGAQYYGYT
V gene: TRBV4-2; clone size: .; CDR3 length: 15; CDR3 protein: ASSQDRGLAGMNEQF
V gene: TRBV7-9; clone size: .; CDR3 length: 12; CDR3 protein: ASSSGTGGYGYT